This T cell receptor beta chain was sequenced during a study of T cell changes during pregnancy in multiple sclerosis. Germline CDR1 and CDR2: SGHTA and FQGTGA. This CDR3 contains 18 residues. The V gene end was trimmed by 4 bases and the J gene end by 1 base; junction bases not matched to a gene: 14. Sequencing was performed with immunoSEQ multiplex PCR; in TCRdb, only in-frame clones are kept and a portion is missing. Of fewer than 60,000 clones detected, around 93% appear once; the ten largest clones hold approximately 3.8%. The chain employs TRBV7-3 and TRBJ1-1, with 8 positions matching TRBD1. The sequencing used peripheral blood, collected after pregnancy. The receptor was isolated from a female donor in good health, enrolled as a control in a pregnancy study. CDR3 in DNA: TGTGCCAGCAGCTCACAACGACAGGGGTTATCCCCGAACACTGAAGCTTTCTTT. Translated: CASSSQRQGLSPNTEAFF.